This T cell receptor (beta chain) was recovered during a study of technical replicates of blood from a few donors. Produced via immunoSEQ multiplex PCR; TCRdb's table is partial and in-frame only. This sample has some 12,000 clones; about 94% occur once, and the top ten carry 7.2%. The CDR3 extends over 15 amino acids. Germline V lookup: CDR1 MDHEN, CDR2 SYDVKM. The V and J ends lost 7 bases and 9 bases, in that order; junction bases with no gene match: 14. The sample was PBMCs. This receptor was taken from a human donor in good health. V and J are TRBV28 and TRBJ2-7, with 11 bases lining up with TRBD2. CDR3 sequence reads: CASKTSGRKEAWQYF. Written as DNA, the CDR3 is TGTGCCAGCAAAACTAGCGGGAGAAAGGAAGCGTGGCAGTACTTC.